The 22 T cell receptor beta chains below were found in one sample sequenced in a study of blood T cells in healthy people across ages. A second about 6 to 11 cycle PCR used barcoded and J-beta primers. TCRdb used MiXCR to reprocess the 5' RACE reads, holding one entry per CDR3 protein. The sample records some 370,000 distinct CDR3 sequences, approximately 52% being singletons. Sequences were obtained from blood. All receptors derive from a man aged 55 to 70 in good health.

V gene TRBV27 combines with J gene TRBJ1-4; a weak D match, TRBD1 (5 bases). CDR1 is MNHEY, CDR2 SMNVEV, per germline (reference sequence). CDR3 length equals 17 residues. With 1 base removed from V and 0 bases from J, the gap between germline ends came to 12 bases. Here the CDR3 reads CASSLFLPGATNEKLFF. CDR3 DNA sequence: TGTGCCAGCAGTTTATTCCTTCCGGGGGCAACTAATGAAAAACTGTTTTTT.

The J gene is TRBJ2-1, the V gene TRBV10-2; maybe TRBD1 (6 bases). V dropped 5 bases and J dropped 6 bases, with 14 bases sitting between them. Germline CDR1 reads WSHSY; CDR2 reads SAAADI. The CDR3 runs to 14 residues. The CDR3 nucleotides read TGCGCCAGCAGTAGCCTGGGGACATCCAATGAGCAGTTCTTC. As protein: CASSSLGTSNEQFF.

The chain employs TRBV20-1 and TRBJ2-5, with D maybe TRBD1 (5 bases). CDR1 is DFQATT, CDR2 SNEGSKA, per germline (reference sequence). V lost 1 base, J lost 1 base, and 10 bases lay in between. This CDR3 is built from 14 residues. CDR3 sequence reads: CSARGGPTQETQYF. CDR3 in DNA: TGCAGTGCTAGAGGGGGCCCCACCCAAGAGACCCAGTACTTC.

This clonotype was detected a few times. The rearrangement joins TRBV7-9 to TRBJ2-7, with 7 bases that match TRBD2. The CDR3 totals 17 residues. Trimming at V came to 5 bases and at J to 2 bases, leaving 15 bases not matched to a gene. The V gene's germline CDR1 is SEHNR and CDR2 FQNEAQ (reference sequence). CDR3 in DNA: TGTGCCAGCAGCCCCCTTGGAGGGGCTAGCGGTACCTACGAGCAGTACTTC. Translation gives CASSPLGGASGTYEQYF.

CDR3 nucleotide sequence: TGTGCCAGCAGTACCGGCGGGACAGCCCATGAGCAGTTCTTC. Its translation: CASSTGGTAHEQFF. The chain carries TRBV2 and TRBJ2-1; weak D call: TRBD1 (7 bases). The V end was cut by 5 bases, the J end by 8 bases, with 16 bases between. Germline CDR1 is SNHLY and CDR2 is FYNNEI. This CDR3 has 14 residues.

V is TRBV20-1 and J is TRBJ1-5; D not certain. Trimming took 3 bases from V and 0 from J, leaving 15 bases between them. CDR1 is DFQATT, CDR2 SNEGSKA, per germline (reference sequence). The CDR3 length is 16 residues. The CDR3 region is CSASQAGEYSNQPQHF. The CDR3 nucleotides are TGCAGTGCTAGCCAAGCTGGGGAGTATAGCAATCAGCCCCAGCATTTT.

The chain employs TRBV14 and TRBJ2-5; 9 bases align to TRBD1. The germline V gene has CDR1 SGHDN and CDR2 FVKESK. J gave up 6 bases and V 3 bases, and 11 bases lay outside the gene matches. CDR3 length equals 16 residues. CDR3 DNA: TGTGCCAGCAGCCAGCCCGGGACAGGGTTTATGAAGACCCAGTACTTC. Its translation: CASSQPGTGFMKTQYF.

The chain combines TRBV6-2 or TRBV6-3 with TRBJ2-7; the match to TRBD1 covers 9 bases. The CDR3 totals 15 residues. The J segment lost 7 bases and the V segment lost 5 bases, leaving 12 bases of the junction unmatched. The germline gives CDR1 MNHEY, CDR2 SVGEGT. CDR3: CASSHPGQGTGEQYF. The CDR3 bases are TGTGCCAGCAGTCACCCGGGACAGGGTACGGGGGAGCAGTACTTC.

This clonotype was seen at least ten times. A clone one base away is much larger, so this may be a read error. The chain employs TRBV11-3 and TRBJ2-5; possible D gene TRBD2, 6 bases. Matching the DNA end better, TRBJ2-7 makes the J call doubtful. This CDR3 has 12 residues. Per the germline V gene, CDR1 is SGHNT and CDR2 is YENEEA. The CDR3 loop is CASSLSSDEQYF. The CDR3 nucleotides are TGTGCCAGCAGCTTATCTAGCGACGAGCAGTACTTC.

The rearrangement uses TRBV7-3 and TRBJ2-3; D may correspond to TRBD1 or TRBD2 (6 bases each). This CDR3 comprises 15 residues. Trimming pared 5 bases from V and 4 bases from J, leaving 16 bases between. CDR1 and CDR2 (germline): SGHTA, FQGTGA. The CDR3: CASSPRGRIADTQYF. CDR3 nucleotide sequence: TGTGCCAGCAGCCCCCGGGGGCGCATTGCAGATACGCAGTATTTT.

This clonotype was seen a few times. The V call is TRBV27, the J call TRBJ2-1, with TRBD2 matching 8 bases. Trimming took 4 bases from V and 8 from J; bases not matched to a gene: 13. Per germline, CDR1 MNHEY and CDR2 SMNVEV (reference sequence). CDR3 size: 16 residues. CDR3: CASSSPRGTRPDEQFF. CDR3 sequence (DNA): TGTGCCAGCAGTTCCCCCCGCGGGACTAGGCCGGATGAGCAGTTCTTC.

The CDR3 protein is CSAVRDRVGGYTF. The CDR3 bases are TGCAGTGCCGTCCGAGACAGGGTCGGGGGCTACACCTTC. The V call is TRBV20-1, the J call TRBJ1-2; 7 bases are a match to TRBD1. Germline V gene sequence: CDR1 DFQATT, CDR2 SNEGSKA (reference sequence). The CDR3 is 13 residues long. With 6 bases clipped from V and 8 bases from J, the junction kept 12 bases outside the gene matches.

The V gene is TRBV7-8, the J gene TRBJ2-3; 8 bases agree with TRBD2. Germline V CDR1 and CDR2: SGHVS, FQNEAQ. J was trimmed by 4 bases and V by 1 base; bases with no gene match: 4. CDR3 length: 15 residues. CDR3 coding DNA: TGTGCCAGCAGCTTAGTGGCGGGAGGCGCAGATACGCAGTATTTT. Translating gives CASSLVAGGADTQYF.

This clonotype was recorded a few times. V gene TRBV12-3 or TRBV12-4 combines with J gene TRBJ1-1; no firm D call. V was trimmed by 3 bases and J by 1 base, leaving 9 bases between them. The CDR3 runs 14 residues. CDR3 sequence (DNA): TGTGCCAGCAGTTTTCGGCAGGCGAACACTGAAGCTTTCTTT. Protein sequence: CASSFRQANTEAFF.

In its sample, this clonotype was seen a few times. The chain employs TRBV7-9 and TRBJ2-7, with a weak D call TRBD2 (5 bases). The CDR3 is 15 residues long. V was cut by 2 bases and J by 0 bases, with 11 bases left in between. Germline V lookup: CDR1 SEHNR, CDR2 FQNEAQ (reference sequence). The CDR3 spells CASSLSGILSYEQYF. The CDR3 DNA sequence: TGTGCCAGCAGCTTAAGCGGAATTCTCTCCTACGAGCAGTACTTC. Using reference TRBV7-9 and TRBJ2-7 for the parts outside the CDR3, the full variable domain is DTGVSQNPRHKITKRGQNVTFRCDPISEHNRLYWYRQTLGQGPEFLTYFQNEAQLEKSRLLSDRFSAERPKGSFSTLEIQRTEQGDSAMYLCASSLSGILSYEQYFGPGTRLTVT.

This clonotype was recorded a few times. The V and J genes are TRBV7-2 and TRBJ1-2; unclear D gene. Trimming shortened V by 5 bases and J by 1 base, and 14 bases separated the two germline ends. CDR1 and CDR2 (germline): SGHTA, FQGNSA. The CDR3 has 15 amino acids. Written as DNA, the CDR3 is TGTGCCAGCAGCCCCCGACGAGGTCTTAACTATGGCTACACCTTC. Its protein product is CASSPRRGLNYGYTF.

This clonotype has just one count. CDR3 protein: CASSKGQSGANVLTF. The CDR3 DNA follows: TGTGCCAGCAGTAAGGGACAGTCTGGGGCCAACGTCCTGACTTTC. The chain has TRBV28 and TRBJ2-6, with 7 bases fitting TRBD1. V dropped 5 bases and J dropped 1; count of bases not matched to a gene: 2. This CDR3 is 15 amino acids long. The germline gives CDR1 MDHEN, CDR2 SYDVKM.

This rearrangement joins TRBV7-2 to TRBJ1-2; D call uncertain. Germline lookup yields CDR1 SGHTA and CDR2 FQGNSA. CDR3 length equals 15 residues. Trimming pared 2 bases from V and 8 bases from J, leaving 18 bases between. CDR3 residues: CASSLRQVGIQGYTF. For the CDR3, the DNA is TGTGCCAGCAGCTTACGGCAGGTCGGGATTCAGGGCTACACCTTC.

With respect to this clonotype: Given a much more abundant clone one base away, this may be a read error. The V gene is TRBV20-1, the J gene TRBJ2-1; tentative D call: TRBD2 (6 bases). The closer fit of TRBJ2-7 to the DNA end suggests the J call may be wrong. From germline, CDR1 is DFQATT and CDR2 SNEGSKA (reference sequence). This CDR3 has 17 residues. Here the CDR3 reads CSARQRPASASYNEQYF. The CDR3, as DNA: TGCAGTGCTAGACAGAGACCGGCTAGCGCCTCCTACAATGAGCAGTACTTC.

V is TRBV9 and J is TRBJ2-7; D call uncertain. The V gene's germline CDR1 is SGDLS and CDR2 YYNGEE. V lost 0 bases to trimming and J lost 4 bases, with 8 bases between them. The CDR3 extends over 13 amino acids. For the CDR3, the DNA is TGTGCCAGCAGCGTAGCCCCCGGGTACGAGCAGTACTTC. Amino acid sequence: CASSVAPGYEQYF.

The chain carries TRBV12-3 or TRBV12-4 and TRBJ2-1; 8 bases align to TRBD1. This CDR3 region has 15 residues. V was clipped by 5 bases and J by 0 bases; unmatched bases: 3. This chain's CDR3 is CASSGQGRSYNEQFF. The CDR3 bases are TGTGCCAGCAGTGGACAGGGTCGCTCCTACAATGAGCAGTTCTTC.

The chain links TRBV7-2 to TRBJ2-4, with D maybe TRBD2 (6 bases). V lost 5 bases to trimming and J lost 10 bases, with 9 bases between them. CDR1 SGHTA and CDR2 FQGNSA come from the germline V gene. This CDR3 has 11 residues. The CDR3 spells CASSLRGIQYF. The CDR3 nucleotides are TGTGCCAGCAGCCTCCGGGGGATTCAGTACTTC.